The 3 T cell receptor beta chains below all came from one sample that was sequenced in a study of CD8 T cells in ankylosing spondylitis. Each CDR3 protein gets one entry after TCRdb re-called the 5' RACE reads with MiXCR. Of over 400,000 distinct CDR3 sequences listed, more than 25% are singletons. Their antigens are not known. Study-wide results and caveats: Characteristic of ankylosing spondylitis blood, it appeared, was a TCR beta motif comprising fewer than 10 highly homologous variants.

The sequencing sample was made of blood, either unsorted or a sorted T cell fraction (not recorded which). Every receptor here comes from a male donor with ankylosing spondylitis.

The V and J genes are TRBV28 and TRBJ2-3; 13 positions match TRBD2. Germline V gives CDR1 MDHEN, CDR2 SYDVKM. V gave up 6 bases and J gave up 6 bases; unmatched junction bases: 9. This CDR3 has 16 residues. This chain's CDR3 is CASSPTSGRQGDTQYF. Written as DNA, the CDR3 is TGTGCCAGCAGCCCGACTAGCGGGAGGCAAGGGGATACGCAGTATTTT.

This clonotype came up a few times. This chain uses TRBV24-1 with TRBJ1-2; D remains unclear. CDR1 KGHDR and CDR2 SFDVKD come from the germline V gene. The germline V and J ends were trimmed by 5 bases and 6 bases, with 15 bases remaining between them. There are 14 residues in the CDR3. The CDR3 DNA is TGTGCCACCAGTGTTGCGGGTGGGAAAAATGGCTACACCTTC. This translates into CATSVAGGKNGYTF.

This clonotype was seen more than once but under ten times. The chain couples TRBV7-8 to TRBJ2-5; TRBD2 agrees at 12 bases. Trimming took 2 bases from V and 7 from J; bases not matched to a gene: 5. The CDR3 spans 15 residues. Germline V gene lookup returns CDR1 SGHVS and CDR2 FQNEAQ. DNA of the CDR3: TGTGCCAGCAGCTTAAGTCCTAGCGGGAGGGGGACCCAGTACTTC. This translates into CASSLSPSGRGTQYF.